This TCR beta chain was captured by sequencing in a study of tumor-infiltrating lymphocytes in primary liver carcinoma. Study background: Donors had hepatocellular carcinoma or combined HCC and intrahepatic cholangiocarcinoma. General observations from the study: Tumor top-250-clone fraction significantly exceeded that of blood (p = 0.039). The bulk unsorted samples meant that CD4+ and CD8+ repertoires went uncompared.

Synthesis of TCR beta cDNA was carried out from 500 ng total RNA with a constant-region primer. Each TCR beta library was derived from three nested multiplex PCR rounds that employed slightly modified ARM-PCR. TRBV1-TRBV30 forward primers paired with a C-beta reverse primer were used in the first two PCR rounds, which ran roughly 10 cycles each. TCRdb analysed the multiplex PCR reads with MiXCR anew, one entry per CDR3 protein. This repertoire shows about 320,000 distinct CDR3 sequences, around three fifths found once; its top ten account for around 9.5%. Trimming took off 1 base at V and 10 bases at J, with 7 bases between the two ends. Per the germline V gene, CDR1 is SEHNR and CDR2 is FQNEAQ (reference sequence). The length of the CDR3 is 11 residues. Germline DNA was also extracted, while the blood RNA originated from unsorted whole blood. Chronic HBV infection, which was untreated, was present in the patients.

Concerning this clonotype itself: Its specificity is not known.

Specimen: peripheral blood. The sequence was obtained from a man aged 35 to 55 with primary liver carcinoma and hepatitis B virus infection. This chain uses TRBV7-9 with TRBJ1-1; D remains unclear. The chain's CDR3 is CASSLDVRAFF. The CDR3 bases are TGTGCCAGCAGCTTAGACGTGAGAGCTTTCTTT.